The 20 T cell receptor beta chains presented below share a single source sample, sequenced in a study of lymphopenia after photon versus proton radiotherapy. Method: immunoSEQ multiplex PCR; TCRdb's copy keeps in-frame clones and lacks some. Seen here are tens of thousands of clones, 85% observed once, and the top ten hold roughly 2.3%. Sequenced here: peripheral blood, sampled from a patient treated with photon-based radiotherapy. These receptor sequences come from a man aged 35 to 55 with gastric cancer.

The chain carries TRBV4-2 and TRBJ2-5; 7 bases line up with TRBD1. The germline V gene encodes CDR1 LGHNA and CDR2 YNFKEQ. Trimming cost V 2 bases and J 0 bases; bases outside gene matches: 3. The length of the CDR3 is 15 residues. CDR3: CASSQLGTDQETQYF. As DNA, the CDR3 is TGTGCCAGCAGCCAACTCGGGACAGACCAAGAGACCCAGTACTTC.

The chain joins TRBV23-1 to TRBJ1-2; D is unclear. Being an ORF, TRBV23-1 has a function that is uncertain. The CDR3 consists of 11 residues. The V gene lost 3 bases and the J gene lost 8 bases, with 7 bases spanning the gap. The CDR3 is CASSHREGYTF. CDR3 in DNA: TGCGCCAGCAGTCACCGGGAGGGCTACACCTTC.

This clone was seen a single time. The chain employs TRBV19 and TRBJ1-3; TRBD1 matches at 9 bases. Germline V CDR1 and CDR2: LNHDA, SQIVND (reference sequence). The CDR3 totals 16 residues. The J segment lost 2 bases and the V segment lost 4 bases, leaving 6 bases of the junction unmatched. The CDR3 bases are TGTGCCAGTAGTACACCGGGACAGGGAGCTGGAAACACCATATATTTT. Translated: CASSTPGQGAGNTIYF.

The rearrangement joins TRBV6-5 to TRBJ2-4, with 12 nucleotides matching TRBD2. The V segment lost 8 bases and the J segment 5 bases; nucleotides outside the gene matches: 7. Per the germline V gene, CDR1 is MNHEY and CDR2 is SVGAGI. This CDR3 is 15 amino acids long. CDR3 amino acids: CASRGSSGGENIQYF. The CDR3 DNA sequence: TGTGCCAGCCGCGGGTCTAGCGGGGGGGAAAACATTCAGTACTTC.

This chain joins TRBV2 and TRBJ1-5; D is ambiguous. The CDR3 contains 13 residues. The V end was cut by 6 bases, the J end by 7 bases, with 13 bases between. Germline CDR1 is SNHLY and CDR2 is FYNNEI. This chain's CDR3 is CASSSNRRQPQHF. CDR3 DNA sequence: TGTGCCAGCAGCTCCAATAGACGGCAGCCCCAGCATTTT.

The CDR3 sequence: CSATTTGELFF. CDR3 bases: TGCAGTGCTACCACTACCGGGGAGCTGTTTTTT. The chain links TRBV20-1 to TRBJ2-2, with no clear D. This CDR3 region has 11 residues. The germline V and J ends were trimmed by 4 bases and 5 bases, with 5 bases remaining between them. From germline, CDR1 is DFQATT and CDR2 SNEGSKA (reference sequence).

This chain uses TRBV7-2 with TRBJ1-4, with D maybe TRBD1 (5 bases). Germline V gene sequence: CDR1 SGHTA, CDR2 FQGNSA. The V gene lost 5 bases and the J gene lost 7 bases, with 17 bases spanning the gap. The CDR3 is 15 amino acids. The CDR3 here is CASSPQGVSVEKLFF. The CDR3 bases are TGTGCCAGCAGCCCACAAGGGGTCTCGGTTGAAAAACTGTTTTTT.

This chain uses TRBV19 with TRBJ1-6; TRBD1 might be the D (5 bases). Germline V CDR1 and CDR2: LNHDA, SQIVND (reference sequence). The V and J ends lost 1 base and 10 bases respectively, with 8 bases between them. There are 13 residues in the CDR3. CDR3 sequence (DNA): TGTGCCAGTAGTATAGCAAGGGGCTCACCCCTCCACTTT. The encoded protein is CASSIARGSPLHF.

This chain joins TRBV30 and TRBJ1-6, with TRBD1 as a possible D gene (6 bases). The germline CDR1 and CDR2 sequences are GTSNPN and SVGIG (reference sequence). With 1 base removed from V and 10 bases from J, the gap between germline ends came to 17 bases. CDR3 length: 15 amino acids. CDR3 in DNA: TGTGCCTGGAGTGAAGGGGGGGGCGCAGGATCACCCCTCCACTTT. It encodes CAWSEGGGAGSPLHF.

The gene calls are TRBV6-6 and TRBJ1-2, with D possibly TRBD1 on 6 matching bases. V was shortened by 6 bases and J by 4 bases, with 12 bases between the two germline ends. The CDR3 has 13 residues. Looked up from germline, CDR1 is MNHNY and CDR2 is SVGAGI (reference sequence). DNA of the CDR3: TGTGCCAGCAGGTTCCCAGGGGCCTATGGCTACACCTTC. It is translated as CASRFPGAYGYTF.

The chain recombines TRBV30 with TRBJ2-7, with TRBD1 matching over 7 bases. The CDR3 has 14 residues. Germline V CDR1 and CDR2: GTSNPN, SVGIG (reference sequence). With V trimmed by 5 bases and J by 2 bases, 9 bases remained unmatched. CDR3 amino acids: CAWERQGLTYEQYF. The CDR3 nucleotides are TGTGCCTGGGAAAGACAGGGTCTGACCTACGAGCAGTACTTC.

CDR3 sequence: CASRQTGGSNGYTF. CDR3 bases: TGTGCCAGCAGACAGACAGGGGGTTCGAATGGCTACACCTTC. The chain recombines TRBV25-1 with TRBJ1-2; 9 positions match TRBD1. This CDR3 is 14 amino acids long. Germline loops: CDR1 MGHDK, CDR2 SYGVNS. J gave up 6 bases and V 6 bases, and 8 bases lay outside the gene matches.

This rearrangement joins TRBV9 to TRBJ1-1, with TRBD1 as a possible D gene (5 bases). This CDR3 is built from 14 residues. V was pared by 0 bases and J by 2 bases, with 8 bases between. Per the germline V gene, CDR1 is SGDLS and CDR2 is YYNGEE. CDR3 bases: TGTGCCAGCAGCGTAGCGGGACGTAACACTGAAGCTTTCTTT. Encoded protein: CASSVAGRNTEAFF. The full variable domain, its missing parts supplied by reference TRBV9 and TRBJ1-1, is DSGVTQTPKHLITATGQRVTLRCSPRSGDLSVYWYQQSLDQGLQFLIQYYNGEERAKGNILERFSAQQFPDLHSELNLSSLELGDSALYFCASSVAGRNTEAFFGQGTRLTVV.

The chain has TRBV29-1 and TRBJ2-7; 8 nucleotides line up with TRBD2. Germline V lookup: CDR1 SQVTM, CDR2 ANQGSEA. The CDR3 has 14 amino acids. V lost 4 bases, J lost 2 bases, and 7 bases stayed unmatched. The CDR3 DNA sequence: TGCAGCGTTGGCGGGGGGACTGAGACCTACGAGCAGTACTTC. It is translated as CSVGGGTETYEQYF.

V gene TRBV5-6 combines with J gene TRBJ2-1; D not resolved. The CDR3 extends over 15 amino acids. The germline V and J ends were trimmed by 0 bases and 12 bases, with 19 bases remaining between them. The V gene's germline CDR1 is SGHDT and CDR2 YYEEEE. CDR3 region: CASSLGPIVLNPQFF. The CDR3 DNA reads as TGTGCCAGCAGCTTGGGCCCTATCGTCCTGAATCCGCAGTTCTTC.

The chain combines TRBV9 with TRBJ2-1, with TRBD2 as a possible D gene (6 bases). The CDR3 is 16 amino acids. V dropped 4 bases and J dropped 3 bases, with 17 bases sitting between them. In germline, CDR1 is SGDLS, CDR2 YYNGEE. The CDR3 DNA follows: TGTGCCAGCAGCACGTACCCCGGGACTCTCTACAATGAGCAGTTCTTC. Its translation: CASSTYPGTLYNEQFF.

The CDR3 region is CASSSDRANEQFF. CDR3 DNA: TGTGCCAGCAGTTCGGACAGGGCCAATGAGCAGTTCTTC. V and J are TRBV2 and TRBJ2-1, with 8 bases lining up with TRBD1. This CDR3 has 13 residues. The junction had 3 bases not matched to a gene; V was cut back by 5 bases and J by 6 bases. Germline V gene data show CDR1 as SNHLY and CDR2 as FYNNEI.

The rearrangement uses TRBV11-2 and TRBJ2-7, with D maybe TRBD2 (5 bases). This CDR3 has 15 amino acids. Germline V lookup: CDR1 SGHAT, CDR2 FQNNGV. V was clipped by 1 base and J by 2 bases, with 12 bases between them. The CDR3 region has the DNA TGTGCCAGCAGCTTAGCCCTGGGAGTTACCTACGAGCAGTACTTC. Encoded protein: CASSLALGVTYEQYF.

As regards this clone: The sample carries other DNA sequences with the same CDR3. This chain joins TRBV9 and TRBJ2-1, with 9 bases lining up with TRBD2. The ends lost 0 bases at V and 2 bases at J; junction bases unmatched: 0. The CDR3 extends over 15 amino acids. Per the germline V gene, CDR1 is SGDLS and CDR2 is YYNGEE. The DNA of the CDR3 is TGTGCCAGCAGCGTAGGCGGGGGGGCCTACAATGAGCAGTTCTTC. Translated: CASSVGGGAYNEQFF.

Only one count was recorded for this clone. In the same sample, other DNA sequences code for this CDR3. CDR3 region: CASSVAGGELFF. The DNA of the CDR3 is TGTGCCAGCAGCGTAGCGGGGGGGGAGCTGTTTTTT. The chain uses TRBV9 and TRBJ2-2, with a weak D call TRBD2 (5 bases). This CDR3 has 12 amino acids. The V and J ends lost 0 bases and 8 bases respectively, with 5 bases between them. Germline CDR1 reads SGDLS; CDR2 reads YYNGEE.